This TCR beta chain was obtained from a study of T cells after yellow fever vaccination. Only a few counts were recorded for this clonotype. Its antigen is unidentified. The CDR3 sequence is 14 residues long. V lost 5 bases to trimming and J lost 3 bases; unmatched junction nucleotides: 5. TCRdb recomputed calls from the 5' RACE reads with MiXCR, one row per CDR3 protein. The profile covers 200,000 to 300,000 distinct CDR3 sequences, with 13% appearing a single time and roughly 0.5% taken by the ten largest. Points from the study as a whole: It was a weaker secondary response, yet one that peaked faster, at day 5 versus 15.

This specimen consisted of CD4+ T cells sorted from PBMCs, obtained 45 days after the yellow fever booster vaccination. The source is a man aged 25 to 40 who received the YFV17D yellow fever vaccine. The rearrangement uses TRBV12-3 or TRBV12-4 and TRBJ2-7; the match to TRBD2 covers 9 bases. CDR3 nucleotide sequence: TGTGCCAGCAGTCGGCCTAGCGGGGTCTACGAGCAGTACTTC. Protein: CASSRPSGVYEQYF.